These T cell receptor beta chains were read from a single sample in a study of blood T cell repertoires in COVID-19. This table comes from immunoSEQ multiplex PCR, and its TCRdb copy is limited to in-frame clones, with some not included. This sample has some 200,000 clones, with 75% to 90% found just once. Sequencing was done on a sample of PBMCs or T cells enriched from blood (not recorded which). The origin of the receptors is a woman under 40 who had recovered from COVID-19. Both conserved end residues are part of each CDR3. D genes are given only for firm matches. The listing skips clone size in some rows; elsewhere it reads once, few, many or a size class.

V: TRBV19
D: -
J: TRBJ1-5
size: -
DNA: TGTGCCACCCAAGAGGAATATAGCAATCAGCCCCAGCATTTT
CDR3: CATQEEYSNQPQHF

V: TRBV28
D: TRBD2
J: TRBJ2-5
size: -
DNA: TGTGCCAGCAGTTTATTAACTAGCGGTACTCGGGAGACCCAGTACTTC
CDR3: CASSLLTSGTRETQYF

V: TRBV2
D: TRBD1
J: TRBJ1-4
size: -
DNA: TGTGCCAGCAATGCCAGGGGGCAAGAGAAACTGTTTTTT
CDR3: CASNARGQEKLFF

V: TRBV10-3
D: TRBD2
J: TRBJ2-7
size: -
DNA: TGTGCCATCAGTGATCGGGAGGGCCACGAGCAGTACTTC
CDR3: CAISDREGHEQYF

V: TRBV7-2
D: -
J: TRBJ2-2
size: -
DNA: TGTGCCAGCAGCTTATTCAAGACTTCGAACACCGGGGAGCTGTTTTTT
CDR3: CASSLFKTSNTGELFF

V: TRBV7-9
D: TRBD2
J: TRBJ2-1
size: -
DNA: TGTGCCAGCAGCTATAGCGGGGGGAACTACAATGAGCAGTTCTTC
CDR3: CASSYSGGNYNEQFF

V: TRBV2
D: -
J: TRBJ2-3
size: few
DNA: TGTGCCAGCAGCCCCCTAGGAAAATCTAGCACAGATACGCAGTATTTT
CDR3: CASSPLGKSSTDTQYF

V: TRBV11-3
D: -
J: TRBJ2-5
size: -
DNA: TGTGCCAGCAGCTTAGGGGGTCAGGGTACACCCCAAGAGACCCAGTACTTC
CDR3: CASSLGGQGTPQETQYF

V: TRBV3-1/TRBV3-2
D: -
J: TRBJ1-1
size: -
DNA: TGTGCCAGCAGCCAAGATCCGGGGGGCAAACGGGATGCTTTCTTT
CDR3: CASSQDPGGKRDAFF

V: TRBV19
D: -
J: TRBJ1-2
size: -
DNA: TGTGCCAGTAGCCTAGGGGAGGGTGGTGGCTACACCTTC
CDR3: CASSLGEGGGYTF

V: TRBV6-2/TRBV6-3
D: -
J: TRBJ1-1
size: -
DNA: TGTGCCAGCAGTTACAGGGGCCTCATGAACACTGAAGCTTTCTTT
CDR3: CASSYRGLMNTEAFF

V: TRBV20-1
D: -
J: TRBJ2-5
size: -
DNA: TGCAGTGCTAGTGAAGCGTACCAAGAGACCCAGTACTTC
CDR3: CSASEAYQETQYF

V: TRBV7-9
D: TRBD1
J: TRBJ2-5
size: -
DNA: TGTGCCAGCAGCTTTTCAACAGGGGGCGGTGTAGAGACCCAGTACTTC
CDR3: CASSFSTGGGVETQYF

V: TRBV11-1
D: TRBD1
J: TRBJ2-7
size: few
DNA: TGTGCCAGCAGCTTAGGCCTAGGGACAGCATCCTACGAGCAGTACTTC
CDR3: CASSLGLGTASYEQYF

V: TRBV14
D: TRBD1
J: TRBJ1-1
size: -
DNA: TGTGCCAGCAGCCAGCGGACAGGTTTGAACACTGAAGCTTTCTTT
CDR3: CASSQRTGLNTEAFF

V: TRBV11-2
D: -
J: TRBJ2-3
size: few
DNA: TGTGCCAGCAGCTTAGGTTCGGGATGGGATACGCAGTATTTT
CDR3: CASSLGSGWDTQYF

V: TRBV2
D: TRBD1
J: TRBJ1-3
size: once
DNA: TGTGCCAGCAGTACGGACAGGGCTGGAAACACCATATATTTT
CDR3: CASSTDRAGNTIYF

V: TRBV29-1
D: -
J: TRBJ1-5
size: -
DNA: TGCAGCGCCCGAGGGGGACCAAATCAGCCCCAGCATTTT
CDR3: CSARGGPNQPQHF

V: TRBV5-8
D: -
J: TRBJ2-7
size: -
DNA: TGTGCCAGCAGCAGTACAGTCGGAAGCTCCTACGAGCAGTACTTC
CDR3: CASSSTVGSSYEQYF

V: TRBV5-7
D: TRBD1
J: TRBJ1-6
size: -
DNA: TGTGCCAGCAGCTGGGAGACAGGGAAGAATAATTCACCCCTCCACTTT
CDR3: CASSWETGKNNSPLHF

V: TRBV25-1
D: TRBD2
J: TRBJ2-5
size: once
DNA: TGTGCCAGCAGTGAAGGGCTAGCGGGAGGCCTTAAGACCCAGTACTTC
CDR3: CASSEGLAGGLKTQYF

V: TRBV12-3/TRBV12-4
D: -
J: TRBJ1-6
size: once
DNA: TGTGCCAGCAGTACGCAGGGTGGATCACCCCTCCACTTT
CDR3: CASSTQGGSPLHF

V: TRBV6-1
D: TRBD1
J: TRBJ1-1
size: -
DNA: TGTGCCAGCAGTGAAGAACAGGGGGCGCGGGGTGGTTTCTTT
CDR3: CASSEEQGARGGFF

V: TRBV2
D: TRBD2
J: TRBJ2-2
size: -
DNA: TGTGCCAGCACCGGACTAGCGGGCCTCACCGGGGAGCTGTTTTTT
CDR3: CASTGLAGLTGELFF

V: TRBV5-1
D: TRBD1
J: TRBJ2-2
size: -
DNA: TGCGCCAGCAGCCAAGTCCCCGGGACAGCTACCGGGGAGCTGTTTTTT
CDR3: CASSQVPGTATGELFF

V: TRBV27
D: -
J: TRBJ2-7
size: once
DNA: TGTGCCAGCAGTTTAACTAGGGTTATTTCCTACGAGCAGTACTTC
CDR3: CASSLTRVISYEQYF

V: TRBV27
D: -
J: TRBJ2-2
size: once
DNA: TGTGCCAGCAGTTTATTAGAAACAGGGACCTCGAACACCGGGGAGCTGTTTTTT
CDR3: CASSLLETGTSNTGELFF

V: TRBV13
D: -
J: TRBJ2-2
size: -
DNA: TGTGCCAGCAACCCCCAGGGGTCTTACACCGGGGAGCTGTTTTTT
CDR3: CASNPQGSYTGELFF

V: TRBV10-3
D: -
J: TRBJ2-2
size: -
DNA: TGTGCCATCAGCGTACAGGGGAACACCGGGGAGCTGTTTTTT
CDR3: CAISVQGNTGELFF

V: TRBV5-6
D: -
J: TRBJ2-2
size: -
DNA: TGTGCCAGCAGCTTGGTGGGGGCGCCCCTCGGGGAGCTGTTTTTT
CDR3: CASSLVGAPLGELFF

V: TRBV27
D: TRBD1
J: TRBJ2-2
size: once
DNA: TGTGCCAGCAGTTCGCCGCGACAGGGAACGGCCGGGGAGCTGTTTTTT
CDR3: CASSSPRQGTAGELFF

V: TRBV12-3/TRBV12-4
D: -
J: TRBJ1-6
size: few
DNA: TGTGCCAGCCAGGGCAGGCTTAATTCACCCCTCCACTTT
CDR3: CASQGRLNSPLHF

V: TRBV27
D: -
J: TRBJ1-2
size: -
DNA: TGTGCCAGCAGGAACTTACAGGGTTCGAATGGCTACACCTTC
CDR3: CASRNLQGSNGYTF

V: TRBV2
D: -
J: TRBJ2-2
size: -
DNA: TGTGCCAGCAGTGCGGAGAGAAACACCGGGGAGCTGTTTTTT
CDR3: CASSAERNTGELFF

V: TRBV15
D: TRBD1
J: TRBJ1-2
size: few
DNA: TGTGCCACCAGCGAGAACAGGGGGCTCGGCTACACCTTC
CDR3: CATSENRGLGYTF

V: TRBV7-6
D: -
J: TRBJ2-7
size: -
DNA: TGTGCCAGCAGCTTAGACACGGGAGAGATCTACGAGCAGTACTTC
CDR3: CASSLDTGEIYEQYF

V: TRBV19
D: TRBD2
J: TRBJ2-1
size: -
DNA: TGTGCCAGTAGCCCACTAGCGGGGGGGCCGCATGAGCAGTTCTTC
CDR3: CASSPLAGGPHEQFF

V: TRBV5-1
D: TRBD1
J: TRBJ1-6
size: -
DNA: TGCGCCAGCAGCCCCATCAGGAGACAGGGTTCACCCCTCCACTTT
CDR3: CASSPIRRQGSPLHF

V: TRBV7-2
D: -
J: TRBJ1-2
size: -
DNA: TGTGCCAGCAGCTTGGACAGTGGCTATGGCTACACCTTC
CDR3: CASSLDSGYGYTF

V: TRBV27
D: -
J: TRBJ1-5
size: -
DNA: TGTGCCAGCAGCCTGACAGTCAATCAGCCCCAGCATTTT
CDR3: CASSLTVNQPQHF

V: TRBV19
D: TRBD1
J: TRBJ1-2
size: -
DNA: TGTGCCAGCGGACAGGGGGCTAACTATGGCTACACCTTC
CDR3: CASGQGANYGYTF

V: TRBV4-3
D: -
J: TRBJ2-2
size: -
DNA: TGCGCCAGCAGCCAAGGGCCGGGCACCGGGGAGCTGTTTTTT
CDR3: CASSQGPGTGELFF

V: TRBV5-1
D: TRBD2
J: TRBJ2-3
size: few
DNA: TGCGCCAGCAGCCTCCCCGGGACTAGCAGGGCAGATACGCAGTATTTT
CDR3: CASSLPGTSRADTQYF

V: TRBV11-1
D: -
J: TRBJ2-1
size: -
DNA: TGTGCCAGCAGCCAGGGGTGGGCGCAGTTCTTC
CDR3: CASSQGWAQFF

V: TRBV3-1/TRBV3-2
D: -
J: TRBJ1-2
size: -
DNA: TGTGCCAGCAGCCGAAGGGGGGGGCCTGGCTACACCTTC
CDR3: CASSRRGGPGYTF

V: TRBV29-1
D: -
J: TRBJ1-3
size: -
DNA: TGCAGCGTTGAAGGACAGCCCCGAAACACCATATATTTT
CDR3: CSVEGQPRNTIYF

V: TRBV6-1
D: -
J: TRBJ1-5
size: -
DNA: TGTGCCAGCAGTGAAGGGGAAGGGAGTGGCAATCAGCCCCAGCATTTT
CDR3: CASSEGEGSGNQPQHF

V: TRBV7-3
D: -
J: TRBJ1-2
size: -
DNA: TGTGCCAGCAGCCTGGGGGCAGCTCCTAACTATGGCTACACCTTC
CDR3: CASSLGAAPNYGYTF

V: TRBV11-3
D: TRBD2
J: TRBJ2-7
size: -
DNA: TGTGCCAGCAGCTTAGACGGGGGGTCAAATTGGGAGCAGTACTTC
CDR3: CASSLDGGSNWEQYF

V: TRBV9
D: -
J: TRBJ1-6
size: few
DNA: TGTGCCAGCAGCGCGAGGAGATCCGGGAATTCACCCCTCCACTTT
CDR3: CASSARRSGNSPLHF

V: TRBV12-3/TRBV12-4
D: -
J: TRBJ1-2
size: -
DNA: TGTGCCAGCAGTTTAGAGAGGGGAGGGGGCTACACCTTC
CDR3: CASSLERGGGYTF

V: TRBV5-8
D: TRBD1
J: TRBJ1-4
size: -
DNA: TGTGCCAGCAGCTGGGACAGGGGAGGGGAAAAACTGTTTTTT
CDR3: CASSWDRGGEKLFF

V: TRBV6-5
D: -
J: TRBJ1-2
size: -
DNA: TGTGCCAGCAGTCCAGGGGATGCTTACTATGGCTACACCTTC
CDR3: CASSPGDAYYGYTF